This T cell receptor (beta chain) appears in the sequencing data of a study of CXCR3-negative and CXCR3-positive naive CD8 T cells (dated by TCRdb to about 2019). For the wider study: In total, approximately 130 million TRB reads were obtained, or roughly 1.5 +/- 0.3 million reads per library. Diversity and physicochemical repertoire analyses covered some eleven donors pooled from two independent experiments. TRBV-TRBJ cluster analysis included naive subsets from roughly 5 donors and memory cells from 3 donors.

Worth noting for this clonotype: Its antigen is currently not known.

The study at large found these results: Because surface CD5, which is linked to self-reactivity in mice, was comparable between the naive subsets, TCR interaction strength was also inferred from the physicochemical properties of TRB CDR3s. Comparably high repertoire diversity was found in both naive subsets, whereas much lower repertoire diversity was found in memory CD8+ T cells. Freshly isolated PBMCs were used for most assays because CXCR3 expression partially decreased after cryopreservation. Naive CXCR3-negative and CXCR3-positive cells from the same donor showed similar TRBV-TRBJ usage, whereas memory cells showed distinct patterns. TRB CDR3s from CXCR3-positive naive cells showed higher hydrophobicity (lower Kidera factor 4), lower energy, and higher strength and volume indices than CXCR3-negative naive cells.

The CDR3 starts with the cysteine, ends with the phenylalanine, and has 14 residues. The DNA sequence is not available. For CDR1 and CDR2, the germline V gene (reference sequence) lists DFQATT and SNEGSKA. The reads were generated on a NextSeq 550. The Human TCR Profiling Kit (MiLaboratory) was used to prepare UMI-labeled 5' RACE TRB cDNA libraries. cDNA synthesis used the entire amount of extracted RNA, and PCR amplification then used the entire amount of cDNA produced. Libraries were prepared in parallel with an identical number of PCR cycles. For the original study's pipeline: With a minimum of two reads required per UMI, MIGEC and MiXCR pulled out about 52,000 +/- 9,100 unique UMI-labeled TRB cDNA molecules from each library. On average, around 40,000 +/- 10,000 functional in-frame TRB CDR3 nucleotide clonotypes lacking stop codons were found per library. Diversity metrics, including normalized Shannon-Wiener and Chao1, were computed in VDJtools after downsampling to 5000 UMI-labeled TRB molecules per sample. For the central five CDR3 residues, VDJtools calculated physicochemical properties weighted by clonotype size, namely interaction energy, strength, volume and Kidera factor 4. Each entry corresponds to one CDR3 protein sequence from reads that TCRdb reprocessed, and DNA is not given. None of the V and J calls come from the authors' own analysis; TCRdb made them. The table of this sample itemizes approximately 90,000 distinct CDR3 sequences. The ten largest clones represent roughly 0.48% of the sample.

Each CD8+ T cell subset was flow-sorted in triplicate, and 300,000 to 350,000 cells per subset were placed directly into RLT lysis buffer. To exclude memory contaminants, naive CD8+ T cells were stringently defined as CD45RO-CCR7+CD27+CD95-. Peripheral blood mononuclear cells were isolated from buffy coats using standard density gradient centrifugation. A FACSAria III was used to flow-sort naive CXCR3-negative and CXCR3-positive CD8+ T cells. Total RNA was extracted from sorted cells with an RNeasy Mini Kit. The sequenced sample was naive CXCR3+ CD8+ T cells from blood. This specimen's cell subset or site label, interpreted: CD45RO-CCR7+CD27+CD95- naive CD8+ T cells expressing CXCR3 (TNR3+). This receptor was identified in a human donor in good health. Some clones in this sample may be carry-over from other donors' samples. The V and J genes are TRBV20-1 and TRBJ2-7; TCRdb selects TRBD1, and the lack of DNA leaves this call unchecked. The CDR3 loop reads CSGEYRDTFYEQYF.